A single sample is the source of the 8 T cell receptor beta chains below, sequenced in a study of CD8 T cells in ankylosing spondylitis listed by TCRdb under 2017. Findings and caveats that apply to the study as a whole: Blood from ankylosing spondylitis patients appeared to be characterized by a TCR beta motif made up of under 10 highly homologous amino acid variants.

The library was generated by 5' RACE. The run used an Illumina HiSeq 2500. TCRdb redid the processing of the public reads, applying fastp at Q25 and MiXCR, and retained in-frame beta chains. Records with the same CDR3 protein are collapsed into one entry carrying the most frequent genes and DNA. The sample yields over 700,000 distinct CDR3 sequences; under 20% were counted once. 15% to 20% of the sample is in the top ten clones. No antigen has been assigned to these receptors. The specimen sequenced was blood, either unsorted or a sorted T cell fraction (not recorded which). These receptors originate from a male donor with ankylosing spondylitis.

This clonotype was picked up a small number of times. V is TRBV6-1 and J is TRBJ1-6; TRBD1 matches at 8 bases. After removal of 6 bases from V and 4 bases from J, the junction contained 8 bases not matched to a gene. This CDR3 is built from 16 residues. Germline V gene lookup returns CDR1 MNHNS and CDR2 SASEGT. CDR3 nucleotide sequence: TGTGCCAGCAGCCCATCGAACAGGGGGTATAATTCACCCCTCCACTTT. Translated: CASSPSNRGYNSPLHF.

CDR3 protein: CSASQVTGGFNSPLHF. The CDR3 nucleotides are TGCAGTGCTTCGCAGGTGACAGGGGGCTTTAATTCACCCCTCCACTTT. The chain couples TRBV20-1 to TRBJ1-6, with 10 bases lining up with TRBD1. With 5 bases clipped from V and 6 bases from J, the junction kept 10 bases outside the gene matches. Germline V gene lookup returns CDR1 DFQATT and CDR2 SNEGSKA (reference sequence). This CDR3 has 16 residues.

This clonotype showed up just a few times. The chain recombines TRBV20-1 with TRBJ2-7; the D gene is possibly TRBD1 (6 bases). CDR1 DFQATT and CDR2 SNEGSKA come from the germline V gene (reference sequence). V was shortened by 0 bases and J by 0 bases, with 15 bases between the two germline ends. CDR3 size: 16 residues. In nucleotides, the CDR3 is TGCAGTGCTAGAGATCTGAGGGGGAGAAGCTCCTACGAGCAGTACTTC. Translating it yields CSARDLRGRSSYEQYF.

V gene TRBV4-3 combines with J gene TRBJ2-1, with TRBD2 identical over 8 bases. The CDR3 sequence is 17 residues long. Germline V CDR1 and CDR2: LGHNA, YSLEER. V was pared by 0 bases and J by 4 bases, with 8 bases of the junction left unmatched. CDR3 region: CASSQDQAGAVYNEQFF. In nucleotides, the CDR3 is TGCGCCAGCAGCCAAGACCAAGCGGGAGCCGTGTACAATGAGCAGTTCTTC.

This clonotype came up a few times. The rearrangement uses TRBV7-2 and TRBJ1-5, with no clear D. The CDR3 has 15 residues. The V end was cut by 0 bases, the J end by 7 bases, with 13 bases between. Germline values: CDR1 SGHTA, CDR2 FQGNSA. In nucleotides, the CDR3 is TGTGCCAGCAGCTTAGCCGCAGGAGTAGGGCAGCCCCAGCATTTT. This encodes CASSLAAGVGQPQHF.

The chain recombines TRBV20-1 with TRBJ2-1; 7 positions match TRBD2. Germline values: CDR1 DFQATT, CDR2 SNEGSKA (reference sequence). CDR3 length equals 15 residues. The V and J ends lost 3 bases and 1 base, in that order; junction bases with no gene match: 6. CDR3 residues: CSARGREGSYNEQFF. In nucleotides, the CDR3 is TGCAGTGCTAGGGGGAGGGAGGGGTCCTACAATGAGCAGTTCTTC.

For the CDR3, the DNA is TGTGCCACCAGCAGAGATAGAGGGGGGGAGCAGTACTTC. Protein sequence: CATSRDRGGEQYF. The chain is built from TRBV15 and TRBJ2-7; either TRBD1 or TRBD2 may supply D (6 bases each). CDR1 is LNHNV and CDR2 is YYDKDF in the germline V gene (reference sequence). The CDR3 covers 13 residues. Trimming left V 0 bases short and J 7 bases short, with 10 bases between.

This clonotype occurred a few times. The chain links TRBV4-2 to TRBJ2-5; possible D gene TRBD1, 6 bases. V was clipped by 1 base and J by 3 bases, with 12 bases between them. This CDR3 has 15 amino acids. Germline CDR1 and CDR2: LGHNA and YNFKEQ. The CDR3 DNA follows: TGTGCCAGCAGCCAAGGGACAGCGAAAGAAGAGACCCAGTACTTC. Amino acids: CASSQGTAKEETQYF.